Reported below is one TCR beta chain. Only in-frame clones appear in the TCRdb table, and some are missing; sequencing was by immunoSEQ multiplex PCR. The sample carries 77,000 or so clones, about four fifths recorded once. The sample belongs to a study of lymphopenia after photon versus proton radiotherapy. The CDR3 sequence is 15 residues long. V shed 3 bases and J shed 5 bases, with 13 bases lying between them. Germline CDR1 is KGHSH and CDR2 is LQKENI. The receptor's source is a man in his fifties or sixties with pancreatic cancer. The gene calls are TRBV18 and TRBJ2-2; TRBD1 or TRBD2 may be the D gene (6 bases each). This material consisted of peripheral blood, taken from a patient treated with proton-based radiotherapy. CDR3 sequence: CASSPSRGGTGELFF. The DNA of the CDR3 is TGTGCCAGCTCACCCTCTAGAGGGGGGACCGGGGAGCTGTTTTTT.